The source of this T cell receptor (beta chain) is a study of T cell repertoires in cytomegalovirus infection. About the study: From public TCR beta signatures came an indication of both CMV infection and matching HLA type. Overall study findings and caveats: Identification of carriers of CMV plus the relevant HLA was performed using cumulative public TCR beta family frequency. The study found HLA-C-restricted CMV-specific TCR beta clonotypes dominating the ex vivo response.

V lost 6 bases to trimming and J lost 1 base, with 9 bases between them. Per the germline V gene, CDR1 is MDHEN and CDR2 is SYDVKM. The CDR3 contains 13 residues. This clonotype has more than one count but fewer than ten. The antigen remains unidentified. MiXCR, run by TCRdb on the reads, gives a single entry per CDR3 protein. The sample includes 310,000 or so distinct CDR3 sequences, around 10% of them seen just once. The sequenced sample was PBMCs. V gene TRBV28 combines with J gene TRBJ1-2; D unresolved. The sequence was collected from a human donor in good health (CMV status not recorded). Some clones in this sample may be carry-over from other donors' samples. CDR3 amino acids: CASSAGDNYGYTF. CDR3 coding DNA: TGTGCCAGCAGCGCTGGGGATAACTATGGCTACACCTTC.